The 18 T cell receptor beta chains below come from one sample, sequenced in a study of blood T cell repertoires in COVID-19. Some clones are missing from TCRdb's copy, which holds only in-frame ones; the method was immunoSEQ multiplex PCR. Among roughly 87,000 clones, roughly 82% were seen once, and the ten largest hold 25%. Material: peripheral blood. These receptors were collected from a human donor in a cohort sampled during active COVID-19.

The V gene is TRBV7-8, the J gene TRBJ1-4; 7 bases map to TRBD1. CDR1 is SGHVS and CDR2 is FQNEAQ in the germline V gene. J gave up 6 bases and V 5 bases, and 6 bases lay outside the gene matches. The CDR3 is made up of 14 amino acids. The CDR3 region is CASSLRDRHEKLFF. The CDR3 DNA sequence: TGTGCCAGCAGCCTCCGGGACAGACATGAAAAACTGTTTTTT.

This rearrangement joins TRBV11-2 to TRBJ2-3; D is ambiguous. The V and J ends lost 6 bases and 6 bases respectively, with 10 bases between them. Germline lookup yields CDR1 SGHAT and CDR2 FQNNGV. The CDR3 has 12 amino acids. The CDR3, as DNA: TGTGCCAGCAGTCTCTCCGGTGATACGCAGTATTTT. Protein: CASSLSGDTQYF.

This clone was found once. The V and J genes are TRBV7-9 and TRBJ2-7; D gene ambiguous. Trimming left V 1 base short and J 5 bases short, with 12 bases between. CDR1 and CDR2 from the germline V gene are SEHNR and FQNEAQ (reference sequence). The CDR3 is made up of 14 amino acids. In DNA, the CDR3 is TGTGCCAGCAGCTTAGGGCAGGTGGTGGACGAGCAGTACTTC. As protein: CASSLGQVVDEQYF. The entire variable domain, with the rest obtained from reference TRBV7-9 and TRBJ2-7, is as follows: DTGVSQNPRHKITKRGQNVTFRCDPISEHNRLYWYRQTLGQGPEFLTYFQNEAQLEKSRLLSDRFSAERPKGSFSTLEIQRTEQGDSAMYLCASSLGQVVDEQYFGPGTRLTVT.

This sequence joins TRBV6-2 or TRBV6-3 and TRBJ2-1; the D gene is possibly TRBD1 (5 bases). CDR3 length: 13 residues. Trimming removed 2 bases from V and 10 bases from J, with 12 bases in between. Germline CDR1 and CDR2: MNHEY and SVGEGT. In nucleotides, the CDR3 is TGTGCCAGCAGTTACGGCAGGGATTTGGAGCAGTTCTTC. Amino acids: CASSYGRDLEQFF.

V is TRBV5-6 and J is TRBJ1-1, with 8 bases matching TRBD1. Losses at the gene ends were 4 bases for V and 6 bases for J; bases not matched to a gene: 8. The CDR3 is 14 residues long. Germline assignment: CDR1 SGHDT and CDR2 YYEEEE. This CDR3 reads CASSLKQGVPEAFF. The CDR3 DNA reads as TGTGCCAGCAGCCTGAAACAGGGGGTCCCTGAAGCTTTCTTT.

This chain links TRBV20-1 with TRBJ2-5; D is unresolved. CDR1 is DFQATT and CDR2 is SNEGSKA in the germline V gene (reference sequence). V was trimmed by 0 bases and J by 5 bases, leaving 4 bases between them. There are 11 residues in the CDR3. This CDR3 is CSARDGETQYF. In DNA, the CDR3 is TGCAGTGCTAGAGATGGCGAGACCCAGTACTTC.

The CDR3 reads CASSEYVPTYEQYF. CDR3 in DNA: TGCGCCAGCAGTGAGTATGTTCCCACCTACGAGCAGTACTTC. The chain has TRBV10-2 and TRBJ2-7; D is unresolved. Trimming pared 1 base from V and 2 bases from J, leaving 9 bases between. Germline V gene sequence: CDR1 WSHSY, CDR2 SAAADI. There are 14 residues in the CDR3.

CDR3 sequence reads: CASSLAGQLSYEQYF. The DNA of the CDR3 is TGCGCCAGCAGCTTGGCGGGACAACTGAGCTACGAGCAGTACTTC. This chain joins TRBV5-1 and TRBJ2-7, with D possibly matching TRBD1 (6 bases). V was pared by 0 bases and J by 3 bases, with 13 bases between. CDR3 length: 15 amino acids. Germline loops: CDR1 SGHRS, CDR2 YFSETQ.

The chain links TRBV15 to TRBJ2-7; the D gene is possibly TRBD2 (6 bases). The CDR3 contains 12 residues. The V gene's germline CDR1 is LNHNV and CDR2 YYDKDF (reference sequence). V dropped 3 bases and J dropped 7 bases, with 10 bases sitting between them. The CDR3: CATSSPGGEQYF. The CDR3 nucleotides read TGTGCCACCAGCAGCCCCGGAGGGGAGCAGTACTTC. The variable domain in full, with the rest retrieved from reference TRBV15 and TRBJ2-7, is DAMVIQNPRYQVTQFGKPVTLSCSQTLNHNVMYWYQQKSSQAPKLLFHYYDKDFNNEADTPDNFQSRRPNTSFCFLDIRSPGLGDTAMYLCATSSPGGEQYFGPGTRLTVT.

The V call is TRBV5-1, the J call TRBJ2-5; 7 nucleotides align to TRBD1. After removal of 4 bases from V and 4 bases from J, the junction contained 10 bases not matched to a gene. The CDR3 is 15 residues long. CDR1 is SGHRS, CDR2 YFSETQ, per germline. The CDR3 loop is CASSLGDRPGETQYF. CDR3 DNA: TGCGCCAGCAGCCTGGGGGACAGACCGGGAGAGACCCAGTACTTC.

The chain recombines TRBV7-2 with TRBJ2-5, with 9 bases identical to TRBD2. Trimming took 1 base from V and 5 from J; bases not matched to a gene: 5. The CDR3 extends over 15 amino acids. Per germline, CDR1 SGHTA and CDR2 FQGNSA. The CDR3 sequence is CASSLVLAGRETQYF. The CDR3, as DNA: TGTGCCAGCAGCTTAGTGCTAGCGGGACGCGAGACCCAGTACTTC.

The chain recombines TRBV24-1 with TRBJ2-1; 8 nucleotides line up with TRBD2. The V segment lost 1 base and the J segment 2 bases; nucleotides outside the gene matches: 0. This CDR3 has 15 residues. Germline V gives CDR1 KGHDR, CDR2 SFDVKD. CDR3 sequence (DNA): TGTGCCACCAGTGATTTCGGGAGGGCCTACAATGAGCAGTTCTTC. It encodes CATSDFGRAYNEQFF.

The chain couples TRBV14 to TRBJ1-1; D gene unclear. This CDR3 comprises 18 residues. The germline V and J ends were trimmed by 0 bases and 0 bases, with 17 bases remaining between them. CDR1 and CDR2 from the germline V gene are SGHDN and FVKESK. The CDR3 DNA reads as TGTGCCAGCAGCCAAGATAGTGCGTCAAGAACTGTGAACACTGAAGCTTTCTTT. This translates into CASSQDSASRTVNTEAFF.

V and J are TRBV4-3 and TRBJ1-6, with a possible D match to TRBD1 (6 bases). V was clipped by 4 bases and J by 7 bases, with 11 bases between them. The CDR3 runs to 14 residues. Looked up from germline, CDR1 is LGHNA and CDR2 is YSLEER. The CDR3 bases are TGCGCCAGCAGCCTACAGGGATCAAATTCACCCCTCCACTTT. Translation: CASSLQGSNSPLHF.

V gene TRBV15 combines with J gene TRBJ2-2, with TRBD2 as a possible D gene (5 bases). The V gene's germline CDR1 is LNHNV and CDR2 YYDKDF (reference sequence). Trimming shortened V by 6 bases and J by 5 bases, and 16 bases separated the two germline ends. This CDR3 has 15 residues. The CDR3 spells CATRVGVRATGELFF. As DNA, the CDR3 is TGTGCCACCAGGGTCGGGGTTCGGGCAACCGGGGAGCTGTTTTTT.

This clone occurred a few times. The V gene is TRBV25-1, the J gene TRBJ2-7; possible D gene TRBD1, 6 bases. The CDR3 loop spans 12 amino acids. The V end was cut by 1 base, the J end by 7 bases, with 8 bases between. Germline V gene sequence: CDR1 MGHDK, CDR2 SYGVNS. This CDR3 is CASSELTGEQYF. Written as DNA, the CDR3 is TGTGCCAGCAGTGAATTAACAGGGGAGCAGTACTTC.

V gene TRBV12-5 combines with J gene TRBJ1-3; the match to TRBD1 covers 7 bases. V was pared by 4 bases and J by 3 bases, with 6 bases of the junction left unmatched. Germline V gene sequence: CDR1 LGHNT, CDR2 FRNRAP. CDR3 size: 15 residues. The CDR3, as DNA: TGTGCTAGTGGTTCTCCGGGGGACAGTGGAAACACCATATATTTT. Translation gives CASGSPGDSGNTIYF. Full variable domain (outside the CDR3, taken from reference TRBV12-5 and TRBJ1-3): DARVTQTPRHKVTEMGQEVTMRCQPILGHNTVFWYRQTMMQGLELLAYFRNRAPLDDSGMPKDRFSAEMPDATLATLKIQPSEPRDSAVYFCASGSPGDSGNTIYFGEGSWLTVV.

This chain joins TRBV6-8 and TRBJ2-7; weak D call: TRBD2 (6 bases). This CDR3 region has 14 residues. V gave up 5 bases and J gave up 2 bases, with 13 bases separating them. Germline loops: CDR1 MNHGY, CDR2 SAAAGT. CDR3 nucleotides: TGTGCCAGCAGTGCGGGGACGGGGGCCTACGAGCAGTACTTC. Protein product: CASSAGTGAYEQYF.